Below, one T cell receptor (beta chain) is given with its context. The antigen is not known. The data derive from a study of T cell responses to AZD1222 COVID-19 vaccine. Sequencing was performed with immunoSEQ multiplex PCR; in TCRdb, only in-frame clones are kept and a portion is missing. This table holds roughly 100,000 clones, less than 90% found once. Study-level findings and limits: Seropositive at baseline were only five or six AZD1222 recipients. Samples come after the peak T cell response, not at day 14. Vaccine-associated CD4 TCRs spanned spike, dominant at 160-218 and 743-854.

CDR1 is LGHNA and CDR2 is YNFKEQ in the germline V gene. The CDR3 loop spans 16 amino acids. V lost 6 bases and J lost 0, with 17 bases in between. This TCR was sampled from an adult in good health. The genes are TRBV4-2 and TRBJ1-2, with D perhaps TRBD1 (6 bases). The sequencing here drew on peripheral blood, taken on day 0 of AZD1222 vaccination. The CDR3 nucleotides are TGTGCCAGCAGACCCCAGGGGACCACACCTAACTATGGCTACACCTTC. This codes for CASRPQGTTPNYGYTF.